The rows below give T cell receptor beta chains drawn from one sample of a study of T cell repertoires in cytomegalovirus infection. One entry per CDR3 protein, called by TCRdb with MiXCR from the reads. The sample contains about a million distinct CDR3 sequences, less than 35% of which appear only once. Their antigen targets remain unknown. Here the sequenced sample was cultured CD8+ T cells from PBMCs, taken from culture after CMV antigen stimulation. The receptors originated from a human donor in good health (CMV status not recorded). Some clones in this sample may be carry-over from other donors' samples. Both conserved end residues are part of each CDR3. Each record gives: D gene, J gene, clone size, V gene, CDR3 length, CDR3 protein, CDR3 DNA. The D gene is left open where the match is weak. For some rows the clone size is stated as once, few or many, or as a class when expanded; others skip it.

. TRBJ1-5 . TRBV3-1 14 CASSQEFGNQPQHF TGTGCCAGCAGCCAAGAGTTCGGGAATCAGCCCCAGCATTTT
. TRBJ2-3 few TRBV28 16 CASSYGLPSATDTQYF TGTGCCAGCAGTTACGGACTCCCGTCCGCCACAGATACGCAGTATTTT
. TRBJ2-3 . TRBV4-1 15 CASSQPQALADTQYF TGCGCCAGCAGCCAACCTCAGGCCCTAGCAGATACGCAGTATTTT
. TRBJ2-7 . TRBV12-3/TRBV12-4 14 CASSSRGISYEQYF TGTGCCAGCAGTTCCCGGGGGATCTCCTACGAGCAGTACTTC
TRBD1 TRBJ2-1 . TRBV7-9 13 CASGGQNKRGQFF TGTGCCAGCGGGGGACAGAATAAGAGGGGGCAGTTCTTC
TRBD1 TRBJ1-5 few TRBV7-6 19 CASSLRAGQRTDSNQPQHF TGTGCCAGCAGCCTCCGGGCGGGACAGAGAACCGATAGCAATCAGCCCCAGCATTTT
TRBD1 TRBJ1-5 . TRBV14 18 CASSQDRTGKYGNQPQHF TGTGCCAGCAGCCAAGATCGGACAGGGAAGTATGGCAATCAGCCCCAGCATTTT
TRBD1 TRBJ2-3 few TRBV6-4 15 CASSASGTGDDTQYF TGTGCCAGCAGTGCCTCCGGGACAGGTGATGATACGCAGTATTTT
. TRBJ2-1 few TRBV27 14 CASGGPQYFNEQFF TGTGCCAGCGGCGGGCCGCAGTATTTCAATGAGCAGTTCTTC
. TRBJ1-5 . TRBV4-2 15 CASSHEGGSNQPQHF TGTGCCAGCAGCCATGAGGGGGGGAGCAATCAGCCCCAGCATTTT
. TRBJ2-3 . TRBV27 17 CASSLSIGNGGTDTQYF TGTGCCAGCAGTTTATCGATCGGTAATGGTGGCACAGATACGCAGTATTTT
TRBD1 TRBJ2-2 . TRBV12-3/TRBV12-4 13 CASSTQGAGELFF TGTGCCAGCAGTACTCAGGGGGCCGGGGAGCTGTTTTTT
. TRBJ1-4 . TRBV10-3 15 CAVSESTDRSEKLFF TGTGCCGTCAGTGAGTCGACTGACAGAAGTGAAAAACTGTTTTTT
. TRBJ2-1 many TRBV7-2 14 CASSSRGDYNEQFF TGTGCCAGCAGCTCGAGGGGGGATTACAATGAGCAGTTCTTC
. TRBJ1-6 . TRBV6-1 16 CASSAPLGISDSPLHF TGTGCCAGCAGTGCCCCTTTGGGGATAAGTGATTCACCCCTCCACTTT
TRBD2 TRBJ2-7 few TRBV7-9 17 CASSPSSGGASTYEQYF TGTGCCAGCAGCCCTTCTAGCGGGGGGGCCAGTACCTACGAGCAGTACTTC
. TRBJ2-7 . TRBV29-1 13 CSVAPPSSYEQYF TGCAGCGTAGCCCCGCCGAGCTCCTACGAGCAGTACTTC
. TRBJ2-7 . TRBV7-9 16 CASSSGTQGRTYEQYF TGTGCCAGCAGCTCGGGGACCCAAGGACGGACCTACGAGCAGTACTTC
TRBD1 TRBJ2-4 . TRBV6-6 16 CASSPRTGSGKNIQYF TGTGCCAGCAGTCCTAGGACAGGCTCGGGCAAAAACATTCAGTACTTC
TRBD1 TRBJ2-7 . TRBV27 15 CASNTPGQGSYEQYF TGTGCCAGCAATACACCGGGACAGGGATCCTACGAGCAGTACTTC
TRBD1 TRBJ1-2 few TRBV4-3 13 CASSPGQDYGYTF TGCGCCAGCAGCCCGGGACAGGACTATGGCTACACCTTC
TRBD1 TRBJ1-1 few TRBV6-5 14 CASRPGTGYTEAFF TGTGCCAGCAGACCCGGGACAGGGTATACTGAAGCTTTCTTT
. TRBJ2-5 few TRBV6-2/TRBV6-3 15 CASTLQRREQETQYF TGTGCCAGCACCCTACAGAGAAGAGAACAAGAGACCCAGTACTTC
. TRBJ2-3 . TRBV12-3/TRBV12-4 14 CASSPPPRPDTQYF TGTGCCAGCAGTCCCCCCCCCCGACCAGATACGCAGTATTTT
. TRBJ1-1 few TRBV7-9 12 CASSLMGIEAFF TGTGCCAGCAGTTTGATGGGGATTGAAGCTTTCTTT
. TRBJ1-1 few TRBV4-1 16 CASSQELGSPGTEAFF TGCGCCAGCAGCCAAGAACTAGGTTCGCCGGGTACTGAAGCTTTCTTT
. TRBJ2-5 . TRBV7-9 16 CASSPSMTLPGETQYF TGTGCCAGCAGCCCCTCAATGACCTTACCAGGGGAGACCCAGTACTTC
TRBD1 TRBJ1-6 . TRBV6-6 17 CASSPDRAGDINSPLHF TGTGCCAGCAGTCCGGACAGGGCCGGAGATATTAATTCACCCCTCCACTTT
TRBD2 TRBJ2-1 . TRBV4-3 16 CASSQEGTSGRYEQFF TGCGCCAGCAGCCAAGAAGGGACTAGCGGAAGGTATGAGCAGTTCTTC
. TRBJ1-1 many TRBV6-1 16 CASSRWYGDEGTEAFF TGTGCCAGCTCCCGTTGGTACGGTGACGAAGGCACTGAAGCTTTCTTT
TRBD1 TRBJ1-2 many TRBV7-2 17 CASSDPISGTGNVGYTF TGTGCCAGCAGCGATCCGATCAGTGGGACAGGGAATGTTGGCTACACCTTC
. TRBJ1-4 . TRBV27 16 CASSLGPLATNEKLFF TGTGCCAGCAGTTTAGGACCCTTGGCAACTAATGAAAAACTGTTTTTT